The T cell receptor beta chain under discussion was sequenced for a study of cytomegalovirus exposure and HLA in healthy donors. As for the study in general: According to later analysis, the same platform produced the roughly 110 validation and 666 first-cohort repertoires. Whole-study findings and limits: Among TCR beta chains, those listed as cytomegalovirus-associated numbered more than 150. It was reported that the classifier diagnosed cytomegalovirus status with high specificity and sensitivity in both the original and validation cohorts.

Profiled with immunoSEQ multiplex PCR; TCRdb holds only in-frame clones, not every one. The profile shows 100,000 to 130,000 clones, approximately 96% of them singletons. As for this clone: What it recognizes is unknown.

Sequenced sample: PBMCs. This clonotype was sampled from a woman between 18 and 29 years old in good health and CMV-seronegative.

The CDR3 nucleotides are TGTGCCATCTTAGTCGACAGGTTAGACTCCTACGAGCAGTACTTC. As protein: CAILVDRLDSYEQYF. This chain joins TRBV5-4 and TRBJ2-7, with D perhaps TRBD1 (6 bases). The CDR3 sequence is 15 residues long. Germline CDR1 SGHNT, CDR2 YYREEE (reference sequence). The ends were cut back, 9 bases at V and 0 bases at J, with 19 bases in the middle.